This TCR beta chain was recovered during a study of blood T cell repertoires in COVID-19. Overall study: Both acute and convalescent COVID-19 samples were obtained from the United States, Italy and Spain. T cells, B-cell-depleted T cells, or PBMCs provided the cDNA or gDNA that served as material.

CDR1 is SEHNR and CDR2 is FQNEAQ in the germline V gene (reference sequence). The CDR3 is 14 amino acids. Trimming cost V 3 bases and J 4 bases; bases outside gene matches: 2. Authors' processing steps: The assay estimated nucleated cells by amplifying reference gene primers. Method: immunoSEQ multiplex PCR; TCRdb's copy keeps in-frame clones and lacks some. That table furnishes V, J and clone size, whereas the DNA furnished D and trimming. The profile covers 150,000 to 200,000 clones, with around 88% appearing a single time and about 5% taken by the ten largest. The rearrangement joins TRBV7-9 to TRBJ1-4, with TRBD1 matching over 7 bases. The receptor was isolated from a human donor in a cohort sampled during active COVID-19. The source material was peripheral blood. This CDR3 reads CASSFNRGNEKLFF. In nucleotides, the CDR3 is TGTGCCAGCAGCTTCAACAGGGGTAATGAAAAACTGTTTTTT.